What follows describes a single TCR beta chain. The data are from a study of blood T cell repertoires in COVID-19. In the study overall: In each case, the material was cDNA or gDNA derived from T cells, B-cell-depleted T cells, or PBMCs.

The age range of participants was 18 to 89 years, with residence in 20 to 25 US areas. Cohort placement rested on clinical history that participants reported themselves. Resolution of symptoms, clearance, or two negative PCRs was present in recovered Cohort 3 donors. This table comes from immunoSEQ multiplex PCR, and its TCRdb copy is limited to in-frame clones, with some not included. The table lists around 300,000 clones, around 90% of them singletons. Germline CDR1 LGHNT, CDR2 FRNRAP. Trimming left V 1 base short and J 12 bases short, with 10 bases between. CDR3 size: 13 residues. The specimen sequenced was PBMCs or T cells enriched from blood (not recorded which). This clonotype was sampled from a woman aged 40 to 55 who had recovered from COVID-19. The chain combines TRBV12-5 with TRBJ1-6; D may be TRBD1 (6 bases). The DNA of the CDR3 is TGTGCTAGTGGTTTGGAACAGGGAGAACCCCTCCACTTT. The encoded protein is CASGLEQGEPLHF.